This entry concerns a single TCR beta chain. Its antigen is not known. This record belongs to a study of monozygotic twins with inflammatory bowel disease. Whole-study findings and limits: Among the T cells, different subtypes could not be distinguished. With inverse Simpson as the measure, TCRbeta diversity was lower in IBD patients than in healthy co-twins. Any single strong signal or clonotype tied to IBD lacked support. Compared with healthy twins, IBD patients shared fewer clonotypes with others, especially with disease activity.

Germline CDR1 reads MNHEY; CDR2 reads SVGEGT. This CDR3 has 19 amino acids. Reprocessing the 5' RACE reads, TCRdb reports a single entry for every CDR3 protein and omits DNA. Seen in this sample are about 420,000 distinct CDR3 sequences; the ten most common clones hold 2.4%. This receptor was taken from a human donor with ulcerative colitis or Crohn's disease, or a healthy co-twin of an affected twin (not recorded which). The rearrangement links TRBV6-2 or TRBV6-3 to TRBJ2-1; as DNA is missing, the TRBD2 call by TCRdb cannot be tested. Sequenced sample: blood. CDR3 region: CASSFQRGGRARSYNEQFF.